This T cell receptor beta chain originates from a study of blood T cell repertoires in COVID-19. V lost 7 bases and J lost 10; bases outside the gene matches: 9. CDR1 and CDR2 from the germline V gene are SNHLY and FYNNEI. This CDR3 has 14 residues. Clones were read by immunoSEQ multiplex PCR, and TCRdb kept only the in-frame ones, dropping some. The sample carries roughly 500,000 clones, over 75% recorded once. The material sequenced was PBMCs or T cells enriched from blood (not recorded which). This sequence was found in a woman in her thirties or forties who had recovered from COVID-19. The gene calls are TRBV2 and TRBJ1-6, with 8 bases that match TRBD1. CDR3 sequence: CASTGQGGASPLHF. CDR3 DNA: TGTGCCAGCACCGGACAGGGTGGGGCGTCACCCCTCCACTTT.